The 23 T cell receptor beta chains in this list originate from one sample, sequenced in a study of T-cell memory formation after mild COVID-19. TCRdb used MiXCR to reprocess the 5' RACE reads, holding one entry per CDR3 protein. The profile shows approximately 250,000 distinct CDR3 sequences, over 15% of them singletons. The sequencing sample was made of PBMCs or a T cell subset sorted from them (not recorded which). Every receptor here comes from a man aged 18 to 30 who had mild COVID-19 (a few samples of this study predate the infection). Cell type and time point are not known.

This clonotype has only a few counts. The V call is TRBV7-8, the J call TRBJ1-1, with unresolved D. Trimming took 5 bases from V and 5 from J, leaving 6 bases between them. The CDR3 spans 11 residues. In germline, CDR1 is SGHVS, CDR2 FQNEAQ. CDR3: CASSPRTEAFF. The CDR3 DNA sequence: TGTGCCAGCAGCCCCCGGACTGAAGCTTTCTTT.

This clonotype was counted many times. The rearrangement links TRBV11-2 to TRBJ2-7; D is possibly TRBD1 or TRBD2 (5 bases each). Germline CDR1 is SGHAT and CDR2 is FQNNGV. CDR3 length: 13 residues. The V end was cut by 4 bases, the J end by 1 base, with 8 bases between. The CDR3 loop is CASSYEGSYEQYF. CDR3 sequence (DNA): TGTGCCAGCAGCTACGAGGGGTCCTACGAGCAGTACTTC.

The chain employs TRBV18 and TRBJ2-7; D is undetermined. Germline V CDR1 and CDR2: KGHSH, LQKENI. This CDR3 region has 14 residues. Between the trimmed V and J ends, which lost 1 base and 2 bases, there was a span of 9 bases. CDR3 in DNA: TGTGCCAGCTCACCACAAGGGTCAACCTACGAGCAGTACGTC. This encodes CASSPQGSTYEQYV.

This clonotype has a count of ten or more. The chain has TRBV20-1 and TRBJ2-7, with TRBD1 identical over 8 bases. The CDR3 totals 15 residues. The ends lost 1 base at V and 2 bases at J; junction bases unmatched: 7. From germline, CDR1 is DFQATT and CDR2 SNEGSKA (reference sequence). In nucleotides, the CDR3 is TGCAGTGCTAGAGCCCCCGGGACAGGAGCCTACGAGCAGTACTTC. Its protein is CSARAPGTGAYEQYF.

The genes are TRBV7-2 and TRBJ1-1; D gene uncertain. Germline CDR1 and CDR2: SGHTA and FQGNSA. Trimming removed 3 bases at V and 8 bases at J, with 19 bases between. The CDR3 covers 15 residues. As DNA, the CDR3 is TGTGCCAGCAGCTTCATGAAGGCTCCAACCTCGGAAGCTTTCTTT. It translates to CASSFMKAPTSEAFF.

The gene calls are TRBV7-2 and TRBJ2-3; the match to TRBD2 covers 8 bases. Trimming at V came to 5 bases and at J to 4 bases, leaving 5 bases not matched to a gene. The germline V gene encodes CDR1 SGHTA and CDR2 FQGNSA. This CDR3 comprises 14 residues. CDR3 protein: CASSRGGPSDTQYF. CDR3 nucleotides: TGTGCCAGCAGCCGCGGGGGGCCTTCAGATACGCAGTATTTT.

This clonotype was counted only a few times. This chain links TRBV7-2 with TRBJ2-7, with 7 bases that match TRBD1. Unmatched junction bases numbered 3, after V lost 0 bases and J lost 1 base. The CDR3 length is 15 residues. Looked up from germline, CDR1 is SGHTA and CDR2 is FQGNSA. The chain's CDR3 is CASSLAQGRSYEQYV. CDR3 nucleotide sequence: TGTGCCAGCAGCTTAGCACAGGGGCGATCCTACGAGCAGTACGTC.

This clonotype appeared many times. This chain joins TRBV11-2 and TRBJ2-3; 8 positions agree with TRBD2. Germline CDR1 and CDR2: SGHAT and FQNNGV. The J segment lost 3 bases and the V segment lost 5 bases, leaving 4 bases of the junction unmatched. There are 14 residues in the CDR3. CDR3 protein: CASSGGLATDTQYF. The CDR3 DNA reads as TGTGCCAGCAGCGGCGGACTAGCAACAGATACGCAGTATTTT.

The chain uses TRBV5-6 and TRBJ1-5; possibly TRBD1 for D (6 bases). Germline CDR1 and CDR2: SGHDT and YYEEEE. The CDR3 runs to 16 residues. V was shortened by 3 bases and J by 6 bases, with 19 bases between the two germline ends. The CDR3 here is CASSYRQEIGPQPQHF. CDR3 sequence (DNA): TGTGCCAGCAGCTACCGACAGGAGATAGGACCTCAGCCCCAGCATTTT.

This chain uses TRBV3-1 with TRBJ2-1; 13 nucleotides agree with TRBD2. This CDR3 is built from 15 residues. The germline V gene encodes CDR1 LGHDT and CDR2 YNNKEL (reference sequence). V lost 5 bases, J lost 7 bases, and 5 bases stayed unmatched. CDR3 sequence reads: CASSTTSGGLNEQFF. Here the CDR3 DNA reads TGTGCCAGCAGCACGACTAGCGGGGGGTTGAATGAGCAGTTCTTC.

The chain combines TRBV4-2 with TRBJ1-4; the D is unclear. V was pared by 4 bases and J by 8 bases, with 14 bases between. Germline V gene sequence: CDR1 LGHNA, CDR2 YNFKEQ. The CDR3 is 14 amino acids. As DNA, the CDR3 is TGTGCCAGCAGCCCGGGGTCCCTATGGGAAAAACTGTTTTTT. It encodes CASSPGSLWEKLFF.

V usage is TRBV20-1 and J usage is TRBJ2-1; 7 bases match TRBD2. Germline V CDR1 and CDR2: DFQATT, SNEGSKA (reference sequence). There are 14 residues in the CDR3. Unmatched junction bases numbered 7, after V lost 2 bases and J lost 6 bases. The CDR3 loop is CSARRGAGINEQFF. CDR3 sequence (DNA): TGCAGTGCTAGACGGGGAGCGGGGATCAATGAGCAGTTCTTC.

A few counts support this clonotype. This chain uses TRBV10-3 with TRBJ2-5; 7 bases fit TRBD1. CDR1 ENHRY and CDR2 SYGVKD come from the germline V gene. Trimming took 5 bases from V and 1 from J; bases not matched to a gene: 1. This CDR3 region has 13 residues. As DNA, the CDR3 is TGTGCCATCAGTTGGGACAGCCAAGAGACCCAGTACTTC. This sequence encodes CAISWDSQETQYF.

This clonotype has only a few counts. The chain couples TRBV7-9 to TRBJ2-7; no firm D call. CDR3 length: 12 amino acids. Germline V gene data show CDR1 as SEHNR and CDR2 as FQNEAQ (reference sequence). V shed 5 bases and J shed 6 bases, with 11 bases lying between them. The CDR3 is CASSDLSGEQYF. Here the CDR3 DNA reads TGTGCCAGCAGCGACCTGTCGGGCGAGCAGTACTTC.

The V call is TRBV6-1, the J call TRBJ1-6, with D possibly TRBD1 on 5 matching bases. V was trimmed by 8 bases and J by 7 bases, leaving 15 bases between them. Germline CDR1 MNHNS, CDR2 SASEGT. This CDR3 has 14 amino acids. CDR3: CASDEDSPNSPLHF. CDR3 nucleotide sequence: TGTGCCAGCGATGAAGACAGCCCGAATTCACCCCTCCACTTT.

This clonotype was picked up a small number of times. The V gene is TRBV11-2, the J gene TRBJ2-5; D is uncertain. Germline lookup yields CDR1 SGHAT and CDR2 FQNNGV. The CDR3 sequence is 15 residues long. With 4 bases removed from V and 5 bases from J, the gap between germline ends came to 17 bases. The DNA for the CDR3 is TGTGCCAGCAGCTATTTCGGCGAAGCTGGGGAGACCCAGTACTTC. Its translation: CASSYFGEAGETQYF.

This clonotype was detected a few times. The chain recombines TRBV6-2 or TRBV6-3 with TRBJ1-1, with unresolved D. The CDR3 is 13 amino acids. Germline lookup yields CDR1 MNHEY and CDR2 SVGEGT. V lost 7 bases and J 8 bases, leaving 17 bases between the germline ends. This CDR3 is CASTEPEPAEAFF. Written as DNA, the CDR3 is TGTGCCAGCACCGAACCCGAGCCGGCCGAAGCTTTCTTT.

This clonotype was picked up a small number of times. The chain carries TRBV7-2 and TRBJ1-1; D perhaps matches TRBD1 (5 bases). Trimming removed 5 bases at V and 1 base at J, with 14 bases between. Germline V gene lookup returns CDR1 SGHTA and CDR2 FQGNSA. The CDR3 runs to 15 residues. This CDR3 reads CASSTWWGGNTEAFF. The CDR3 DNA follows: TGTGCCAGCAGCACGTGGTGGGGGGGGAACACTGAAGCTTTCTTT.

The chain links TRBV25-1 to TRBJ1-2; no clear D. The CDR3 is 13 amino acids. V lost 8 bases, J lost 6 bases, and 16 bases lay in between. Germline-derived CDR1 and CDR2 are MGHDK and SYGVNS. Here the CDR3 DNA reads TGTGCCAGCTGCCCCTTAGGTCACCATGGCTACACCTTC. Encoded protein: CASCPLGHHGYTF.

The rearrangement joins TRBV28 to TRBJ2-3; 8 bases fit TRBD2. Germline CDR1 and CDR2: MDHEN and SYDVKM. V dropped 6 bases and J dropped 1; count of bases not matched to a gene: 12. This CDR3 has 17 residues. The CDR3 reads CASSQRFGRGGTDTQYF. Written as DNA, the CDR3 is TGTGCCAGCAGCCAAAGGTTCGGGCGGGGGGGCACAGATACGCAGTATTTT.

This clonotype was recorded only once. The J gene is TRBJ1-1, the V gene TRBV6-5; D ambiguous. The CDR3 is 13 amino acids. Germline CDR1 and CDR2: MNHEY and SVGAGI. V was pared by 2 bases and J by 1 base, with 5 bases between. The CDR3 nucleotides are TGTGCCAGCAGTTACGTGGCGAACACTGAAGCTTTCTTT. Translation: CASSYVANTEAFF.

This clonotype appeared many times. CDR3 sequence: CASKCSVPCYEQYF. CDR3 sequence (DNA): TGTGCCAGCAAGTGTAGTGTCCCATGCTACGAGCAGTACTTC. V and J are TRBV21-1 and TRBJ2-7; no DNA check was done on the table's D call, TRBD1. TRBV21-1 is a documented pseudogene. The CDR3 covers 14 residues.

This clonotype was seen only a few times. The J gene is TRBJ1-3, the V gene TRBV6-5; 7 nucleotides align to TRBD1. The CDR3 is 15 residues long. Germline-derived CDR1 and CDR2 are MNHEY and SVGAGI. Trimming took 5 bases from V and 0 from J; bases not matched to a gene: 4. The CDR3 bases are TGTGCCAGCAGTCTGGGACAGTTCTCTGGAAACACCATATATTTT. Translation gives CASSLGQFSGNTIYF.